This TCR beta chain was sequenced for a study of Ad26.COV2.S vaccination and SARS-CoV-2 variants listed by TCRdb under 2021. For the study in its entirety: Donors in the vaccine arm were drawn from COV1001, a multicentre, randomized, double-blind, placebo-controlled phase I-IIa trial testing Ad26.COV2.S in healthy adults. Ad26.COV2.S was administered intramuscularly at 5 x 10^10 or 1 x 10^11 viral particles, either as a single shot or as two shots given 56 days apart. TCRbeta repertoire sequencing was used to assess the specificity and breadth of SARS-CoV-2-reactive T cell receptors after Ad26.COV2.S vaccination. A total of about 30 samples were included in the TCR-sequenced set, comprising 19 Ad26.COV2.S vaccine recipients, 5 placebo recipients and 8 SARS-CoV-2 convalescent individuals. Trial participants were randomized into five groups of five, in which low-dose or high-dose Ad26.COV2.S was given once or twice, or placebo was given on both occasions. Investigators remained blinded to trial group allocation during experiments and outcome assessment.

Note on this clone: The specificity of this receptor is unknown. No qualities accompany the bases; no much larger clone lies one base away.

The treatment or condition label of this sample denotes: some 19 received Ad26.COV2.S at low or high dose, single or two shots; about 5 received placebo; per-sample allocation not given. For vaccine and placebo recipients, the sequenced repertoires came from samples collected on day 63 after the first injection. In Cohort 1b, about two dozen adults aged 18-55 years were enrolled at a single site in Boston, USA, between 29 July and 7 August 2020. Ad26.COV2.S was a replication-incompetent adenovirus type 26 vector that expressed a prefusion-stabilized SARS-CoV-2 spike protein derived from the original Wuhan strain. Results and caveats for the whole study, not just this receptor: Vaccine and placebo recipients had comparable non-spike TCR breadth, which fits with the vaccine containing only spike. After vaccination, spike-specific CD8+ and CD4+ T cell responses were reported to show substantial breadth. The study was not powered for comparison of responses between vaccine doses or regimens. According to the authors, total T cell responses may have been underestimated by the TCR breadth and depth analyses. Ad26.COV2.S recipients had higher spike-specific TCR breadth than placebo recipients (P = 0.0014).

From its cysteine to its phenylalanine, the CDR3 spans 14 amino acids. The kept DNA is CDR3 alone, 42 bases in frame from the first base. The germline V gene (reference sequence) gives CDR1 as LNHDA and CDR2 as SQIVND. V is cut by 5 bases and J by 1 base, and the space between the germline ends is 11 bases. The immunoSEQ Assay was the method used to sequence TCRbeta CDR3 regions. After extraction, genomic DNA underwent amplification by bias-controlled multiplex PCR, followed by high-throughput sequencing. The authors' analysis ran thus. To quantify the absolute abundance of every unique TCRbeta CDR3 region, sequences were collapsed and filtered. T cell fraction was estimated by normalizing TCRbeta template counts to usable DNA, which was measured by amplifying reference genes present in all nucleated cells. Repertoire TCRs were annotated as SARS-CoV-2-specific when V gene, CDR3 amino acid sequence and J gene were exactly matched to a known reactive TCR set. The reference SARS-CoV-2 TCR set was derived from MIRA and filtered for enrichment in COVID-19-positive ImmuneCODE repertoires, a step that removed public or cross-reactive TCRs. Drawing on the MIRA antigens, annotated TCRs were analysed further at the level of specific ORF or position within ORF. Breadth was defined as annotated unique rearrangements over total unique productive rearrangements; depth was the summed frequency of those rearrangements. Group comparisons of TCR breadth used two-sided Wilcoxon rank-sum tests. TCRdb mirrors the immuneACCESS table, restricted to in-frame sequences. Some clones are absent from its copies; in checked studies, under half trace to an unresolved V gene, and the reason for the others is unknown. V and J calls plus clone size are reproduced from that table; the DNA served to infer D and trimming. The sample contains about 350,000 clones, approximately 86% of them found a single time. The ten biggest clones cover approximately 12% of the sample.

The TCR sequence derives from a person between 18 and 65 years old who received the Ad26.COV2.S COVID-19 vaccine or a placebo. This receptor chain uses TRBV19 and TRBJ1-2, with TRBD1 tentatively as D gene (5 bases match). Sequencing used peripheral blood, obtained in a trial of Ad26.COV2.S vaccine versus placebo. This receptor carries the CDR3 CASSLGRVNYGYTF. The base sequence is TGTGCCAGTAGTTTGGGCAGGGTTAACTATGGCTACACCTTC.